These T cell receptor beta chains were read from a single sample in a study of patients and donors after allogeneic stem cell transplantation. Via MiXCR, TCRdb re-called the RT-PCR reads, giving one row per CDR3 protein. The data hold tens of thousands of distinct CDR3 sequences, with 25% to 30% observed a single time. Specimen: blood, either unsorted or a sorted T cell fraction (not recorded which). The receptor source for this set is a human donor who was either an allogeneic HSCT recipient or a stem cell or donor lymphocyte infusion donor (not recorded which). It is not recorded whose cells these are; they may come from a transplant donor. Each CDR3 is given with its conserved first and last residue. D genes are given only for firm matches. Clone sizes are given selectively: once, few, many, or a class where the clone is expanded.

clone size	V gene	D gene	J gene	CDR3 DNA	CDR3 protein
few	TRBV10-3	TRBD1	TRBJ1-3	TGTGCCATCAGGCCCACAGGGGAAGGAAACACCATATATTTT	CAIRPTGEGNTIYF
-	TRBV7-2	TRBD1	TRBJ1-3	TGTGCCAGCAGCTGGACAGGGGGCCCCGGAAACACCATATATTTT	CASSWTGGPGNTIYF
few	TRBV12-3/TRBV12-4	TRBD1	TRBJ2-1	TGTGCCAGCAGTTTCGGGCAGGGGGTTCAGAATGAGCAGTTCTTC	CASSFGQGVQNEQFF
-	TRBV28	-	TRBJ1-4	TGTGCCAGCAGTTTCACCGGGACCGCAACTAATGAAAAACTGTTTTTT	CASSFTGTATNEKLFF
-	TRBV7-2	-	TRBJ2-5	TGTGCCAGCAGCTTAGCCGGGACTTTCCAAGAGACCCAGTACTTC	CASSLAGTFQETQYF
-	TRBV25-1	-	TRBJ2-2	TGTGCCAGCAGTGCGTGGGGGCGAGGGAACGGGGAGCTGTTTTTT	CASSAWGRGNGELFF
few	TRBV6-5	TRBD2	TRBJ2-1	TGTGCCAGCAGTTACTCGGGGGGGTACAATGAGCAGTTCTTC	CASSYSGGYNEQFF
few	TRBV6-5	-	TRBJ2-7	TGTGCCAGCAGTTACTCAGGGATCTACGAGCAGTACTTC	CASSYSGIYEQYF
-	TRBV11-2	-	TRBJ2-3	TGTGCCAGCAGCTTAGTTCGAAAGGATACGCAGTATTTT	CASSLVRKDTQYF
many	TRBV5-1	-	TRBJ1-1	TGCGCCAGCAGCTTGAGACACCAGAACACTGAAGCTTTCTTT	CASSLRHQNTEAFF
once	TRBV18	-	TRBJ1-3	TGTGCCAGCTCACCACAGGCAGCCTCTGGAAACACCATATATTTT	CASSPQAASGNTIYF
once	TRBV20-1	-	TRBJ1-2	TGCAGTGCGAGGACAAGGTCCTATGGCTACACCTTC	CSARTRSYGYTF
-	TRBV25-1	TRBD1	TRBJ1-1	TGTGCCAGCAGTACAGGGGGCAACACTGAAGCTTTCTTT	CASSTGGNTEAFF
-	TRBV12-3/TRBV12-4	-	TRBJ1-5	TGTGCCAGGTGCCCGACAGAACCCTTCCGGGTTCAGCCCCAGCATTTT	CARCPTEPFRVQPQHF
-	TRBV4-1	-	TRBJ2-2	TGCGCCAGCAGCCTTCCAGGAGGGTTAGGGAAGAACACCGGGGAGCTGTTTTTT	CASSLPGGLGKNTGELFF
-	TRBV20-1	-	TRBJ2-7	TGCAGTGCTAGGGGCAGGGTTTCCTACGAGCAGTACTTC	CSARGRVSYEQYF
-	TRBV5-1	-	TRBJ1-1	TGCGCCAGCAGCTTGGAAGACCCCGGGATCACTGAAGCTTTCTTT	CASSLEDPGITEAFF
few	TRBV15	-	TRBJ1-2	TGTGCCACCAGCCTAGGCTATGGCTACACCTTC	CATSLGYGYTF
large	TRBV7-3	TRBD2	TRBJ2-3	TGTGCCAGCAGCGTGGTAGCGGGGGGGACAGATACGCAGTATTTT	CASSVVAGGTDTQYF
large	TRBV20-1	TRBD2	TRBJ2-1	TGCAGTGCTAGGGATTTCGCCGGGACTAGCGTAAATGAGCAGTTCTTC	CSARDFAGTSVNEQFF
-	TRBV9	-	TRBJ2-1	TGTGCCAGCAGCGTAGGGGGAGCCTTTCACAATGAGCAGTTCTTC	CASSVGGAFHNEQFF
-	TRBV20-1	TRBD2	TRBJ2-1	TGCAGTGCTCCTCGGGGGGGCCCCTACAATGAGCAGTTCTTC	CSAPRGGPYNEQFF
many	TRBV6-5	-	TRBJ1-5	TGTGCCAGCAGATCCAGGGTACGGAGCAATCAGCCCCAGCATTTT	CASRSRVRSNQPQHF
few	TRBV5-6	TRBD2	TRBJ2-1	TGTGCCAGCAGCCGGACTAGTTCTAATGAGCAGTTCTTC	CASSRTSSNEQFF
few	TRBV7-2	-	TRBJ1-5	TGTGCCAGCAGCATTGATGGAATATATCAGCCCCAGCATTTT	CASSIDGIYQPQHF
-	TRBV5-1	-	TRBJ2-1	TGCGCCAGCAGCCCCTCGGGGGCAAGGTACAATGAGCAGTTCTTC	CASSPSGARYNEQFF
-	TRBV4-2	TRBD1	TRBJ1-6	TGTGCCAGCAGCCAAGAACTCCCTGGGACAGGGGGCCATTCACCCCTCCACTTT	CASSQELPGTGGHSPLHF
few	TRBV4-2	-	TRBJ1-6	TGTGCCAGCAGCCCTTCCAGGAATAATTCACCCCTCCACTTT	CASSPSRNNSPLHF
-	TRBV5-1	-	TRBJ1-3	TGCGCCAGCAGCTTGGCAGTCGGGGACGGAAACACCATATATTTT	CASSLAVGDGNTIYF
few	TRBV6-5	-	TRBJ1-5	TGTGCCAGCAGTTACTCGGGCAGTCACAATCAGCCCCAGCATTTT	CASSYSGSHNQPQHF
medium-sized	TRBV7-9	-	TRBJ1-6	TGTGCCAGCAGCTTAGTCGGGGGGTCAGCGGGTGTGTTCAATTCACCCCTCCACTTT	CASSLVGGSAGVFNSPLHF
-	TRBV6-1	-	TRBJ1-5	TGTGCCAGCAGATGGGGAGAGCAGCCCCAGCATTTT	CASRWGEQPQHF
once	TRBV9	-	TRBJ1-2	TGTGCCAGCAGCGTAGAATCAGGAAATGGCTACACCTTC	CASSVESGNGYTF
-	TRBV3-1	TRBD1	TRBJ1-5	TGTGCCAGCAGCCAAGGTTGGACAGGGTGGGGGCAGCCCCAGCATTTT	CASSQGWTGWGQPQHF
few	TRBV20-1	TRBD1	TRBJ1-6	TGCAGTGTCGGGACAGCCCTTTCACCCCTCCACTTT	CSVGTALSPLHF
-	TRBV6-5	TRBD1	TRBJ1-1	TGTGCCAGCAGTCGCAGGGGGATCGGGAACACTGAAGCTTTCTTT	CASSRRGIGNTEAFF
few	TRBV7-2	-	TRBJ1-5	TGTGCCAGCAGCCCCGTCAGGGTTGATCAGCCCCAGCATTTT	CASSPVRVDQPQHF
many	TRBV20-1	TRBD1	TRBJ1-2	TGCAGTGCAGGGACAGGCTTTAACTATGGCTACACCTTC	CSAGTGFNYGYTF
-	TRBV7-6	-	TRBJ2-1	TGTGCCAGCATCACCCCATGGGGGGTGTGTTACAATGAGCAGTTCTTC	CASITPWGVCYNEQFF
-	TRBV5-1	-	TRBJ2-7	TGCGCCAGCAGCTTGGCAATCTCCTACGAGCAGTACTTC	CASSLAISYEQYF
-	TRBV7-2	-	TRBJ1-6	TGTGCCAGCAGCTTAGAATGGACACAGTCGAGGTATAATTCACCCCTCCACTTT	CASSLEWTQSRYNSPLHF
-	TRBV9	-	TRBJ2-4	TGTGCCAGCAGCGCCGATCTCGCAAGGGCCAAAAACATTCAGTACTTC	CASSADLARAKNIQYF
many	TRBV2	-	TRBJ1-5	TGTGCCAGCGTAGGGGACAATCAGCCCCAGCATTTT	CASVGDNQPQHF
few	TRBV20-1	TRBD2	TRBJ2-5	TGCAGTGCTGTACTAGCGGGAGGCCCCCAGTACTTC	CSAVLAGGPQYF
-	TRBV10-3	-	TRBJ1-2	TGTGCCATCAGTGAGTCGAACAGACCCTATGGCTACACCTTC	CAISESNRPYGYTF
many	TRBV7-7	-	TRBJ1-1	TGTGCTAGCAGCCAAAGCGTGAACACTGAAGCTTTCTTT	CASSQSVNTEAFF
few	TRBV12-3/TRBV12-4	TRBD1	TRBJ1-2	TGTGCCAGCAGTCCTTTACAGGGGGGGAACTATGGCTACACCTTC	CASSPLQGGNYGYTF
-	TRBV5-6	-	TRBJ2-2	TGTGCCAGCAGCGAAGGCGGGGAGCTGTTTTTT	CASSEGGELFF
-	TRBV29-1	TRBD1	TRBJ2-6	TGCAGCGTTGGGCAGGGGGTCCTCTCTGGGGCCAACGTCCTGACTTTC	CSVGQGVLSGANVLTF
-	TRBV12-3/TRBV12-4	TRBD1	TRBJ2-3	TGTGCCAGCAGCCCTCACACAGGGGTGGATACGCAGTATTTT	CASSPHTGVDTQYF
many	TRBV12-3/TRBV12-4	-	TRBJ1-1	TGTGCCAGCAGTCCCATGGGGAACACTGAAGCTTTCTTT	CASSPMGNTEAFF